Listed here are 19 T cell receptor beta chains from one sample, sequenced in a study of response to subunit inactivated influenza vaccine. Via MiXCR, TCRdb re-called the RT-PCR reads, giving one row per CDR3 protein. The sample consists of about 500,000 distinct CDR3 sequences, 15% to 20% of them appearing once. Sequenced here: CD4+ T cells sorted from PBMCs, sampled less than 30 months after vaccination. Source of these receptors: a man aged 50-75 years who received an inactivated influenza vaccine.

This clonotype was recorded a few times. The V gene is TRBV6-1, the J gene TRBJ1-3, with D tentatively TRBD1 (6 bases). Trimming pared 8 bases from V and 4 bases from J, leaving 18 bases between. The CDR3 runs to 15 residues. CDR1 MNHNS and CDR2 SASEGT come from the germline V gene. The CDR3 nucleotides read TGTGCCAGCGGGTCGTATGGGACAAGCGGAAACACCATATATTTT. This sequence encodes CASGSYGTSGNTIYF.

This clonotype occurred a few times. The DNA for the CDR3 is TGCGCCAGCAGCCAGTCGGGACTAGGACAAGAGACCCAGTACTTC. As protein: CASSQSGLGQETQYF. This chain joins TRBV4-1 and TRBJ2-5, with 8 positions matching TRBD2. This CDR3 comprises 15 residues. Trimming cost V 3 bases and J 2 bases; bases outside gene matches: 5. Germline CDR1 MGHRA, CDR2 YSYEKL.

This clonotype occurred many times. The chain carries TRBV12-3 or TRBV12-4 and TRBJ2-7; D is unresolved. This CDR3 is built from 14 residues. V shed 1 base and J shed 5 bases, with 12 bases lying between them. The CDR3 DNA reads TGTGCCAGCAGTTTAGGCCACCAAACGGACGAGCAGTACTTC. The encoded protein is CASSLGHQTDEQYF.

This clonotype was seen more than once but under ten times. The rearrangement uses TRBV18 and TRBJ2-3, with 8 bases fitting TRBD2. This CDR3 is 17 amino acids long. Germline values: CDR1 KGHSH, CDR2 LQKENI. With V trimmed by 1 base and J by 0 bases, 6 bases remained unmatched. The CDR3 DNA is TGTGCCAGCTCACCACGGGATAGCGGGGCTAGCACAGATACGCAGTATTTT. Amino acids: CASSPRDSGASTDTQYF.

This clonotype was picked up a small number of times. The V gene is TRBV4-1, the J gene TRBJ1-6; 9 nucleotides align to TRBD1. Germline trimming cut 3 bases from V and 6 bases from J; bases unmatched to any gene: 9. This CDR3 has 17 amino acids. Germline V gives CDR1 MGHRA, CDR2 YSYEKL. The CDR3 region has the DNA TGCGCCAGCAGCCAGAGGCCCCCGGGACAGGGTAATTCACCCCTCCACTTT. Translation gives CASSQRPPGQGNSPLHF.

This clonotype appeared many times. This sequence joins TRBV18 and TRBJ1-5; D is possibly TRBD1 (5 bases). In germline, CDR1 is KGHSH, CDR2 LQKENI. V lost 2 bases and J lost 5, with 7 bases in between. The CDR3 length is 13 residues. The CDR3 DNA reads TGTGCCAGCTCACCAGGGGGGGATCAGCCCCAGCATTTT. Amino acid sequence: CASSPGGDQPQHF.

This clonotype is medium-sized (0.01 to 0.1%) in the sample. J is TRBJ2-1 and V is TRBV29-1; no firm D call. The V gene's germline CDR1 is SQVTM and CDR2 ANQGSEA. V was cut by 1 base and J by 9 bases, with 10 bases left in between. This CDR3 is built from 12 residues. CDR3 sequence (DNA): TGCAGCGTTGAAGGGCGGATGGGTGAGCAGTTCTTC. Its protein product is CSVEGRMGEQFF.

The V gene is TRBV20-1, the J gene TRBJ2-3; either TRBD1 or TRBD2 may fit D (5 bases each). This CDR3 is built from 15 residues. V lost 6 bases and J lost 0, with 16 bases in between. Per the germline V gene, CDR1 is DFQATT and CDR2 is SNEGSKA (reference sequence). The chain's CDR3 is CSANHLGRSTDTQYF. The CDR3 DNA reads as TGCAGTGCGAACCACCTGGGACGTAGCACAGATACGCAGTATTTT.

This chain links TRBV20-1 with TRBJ2-7; maybe TRBD2 (6 bases). The CDR3 loop spans 13 amino acids. V lost 0 bases and J 2 bases, leaving 8 bases between the germline ends. Germline assignment: CDR1 DFQATT and CDR2 SNEGSKA (reference sequence). The CDR3 here is CSARESSAYEQYF. CDR3 nucleotide sequence: TGCAGTGCTAGAGAATCTAGCGCCTACGAGCAGTACTTC.

This clonotype showed up just a few times. J is TRBJ2-5 and V is TRBV6-1, with TRBD1 matching 7 bases. Trimming cost V 10 bases and J 1 base; bases outside gene matches: 6. Germline V CDR1 and CDR2: MNHNS, SASEGT. This CDR3 has 13 amino acids. The CDR3 region is CATRRQGQETQYF. The CDR3 coding sequence is TGTGCCACCAGGCGACAGGGCCAAGAGACCCAGTACTTC.

This clonotype came up many times. The gene calls are TRBV12-3 or TRBV12-4 and TRBJ2-3, with 10 bases identical to TRBD1. Losses at the gene ends were 8 bases for V and 5 bases for J; bases not matched to a gene: 7. CDR3 length equals 14 residues. CDR3 nucleotide sequence: TGTGCCAGCGTTGACAGGGGGCTAGTAGATACGCAGTATTTT. It is translated as CASVDRGLVDTQYF.

A note on this clonotype: The junction shows a germline mismatch at one end, possibly a read error. The chain combines TRBV3-1 with TRBJ2-7, with D maybe TRBD2 (6 bases). The CDR3 has 15 residues. In germline, CDR1 is LGHDT, CDR2 YNNKEL (reference sequence). This chain's CDR3 is CASSPRVGLLTMEDF. Written as DNA, the CDR3 is TGTGCCAGCAGCCCCAGAGTAGGACTACTGACTATGGAGGACTTC.

This clonotype was observed a few times. The rearrangement links TRBV5-6 to TRBJ2-5, with D perhaps TRBD1 (6 bases). This CDR3 comprises 13 residues. Germline CDR1 is SGHDT and CDR2 is YYEEEE. Trimming took 4 bases from V and 9 from J, leaving 16 bases between them. CDR3 amino acids: CASSRDRSWAQYF. CDR3 in DNA: TGTGCCAGCAGCCGCGACAGGTCGTGGGCCCAGTACTTC. Variable domain in full (rest from reference TRBV5-6 and TRBJ2-5): DAGVTQSPTHLIKTRGQQVTLRCSPKSGHDTVSWYQQALGQGPQFIFQYYEEEERQRGNFPDRFSGHQFPNYSSELNVNALLLGDSALYLCASSRDRSWAQYFGPGTRLLVL.

This clonotype was recorded at least ten times. V gene TRBV20-1 combines with J gene TRBJ2-5; D gene uncertain. Trimming removed 1 base from V and 5 bases from J, with 11 bases in between. CDR1 and CDR2 from the germline V gene are DFQATT and SNEGSKA (reference sequence). The CDR3 length is 13 residues. The chain's CDR3 is CSARGHLGETQYF. The DNA of the CDR3 is TGCAGTGCTAGAGGTCACCTAGGGGAGACCCAGTACTTC.

In nucleotides, the CDR3 is TGTGCCAGTCCGGGACTACGCACAGATACGCAGTATTTT. Encoded protein: CASPGLRTDTQYF. The chain couples TRBV14 to TRBJ2-3; 7 bases are shared with TRBD2. Germline CDR1 is SGHDN and CDR2 is FVKESK. With V trimmed by 9 bases and J by 1 base, 4 bases remained unmatched. CDR3 size: 13 residues.

This clonotype was found many times. DNA for the CDR3: TGTGCCACCAGTGATTCAATAGCGGCACTTAATGAGCAGTTCTTC. Translation: CATSDSIAALNEQFF. This chain joins TRBV24-1 and TRBJ2-1; maybe TRBD2 (6 bases). This CDR3 region has 15 residues. The germline V gene has CDR1 KGHDR and CDR2 SFDVKD. Trimming took 2 bases from V and 7 from J, leaving 14 bases between them.

The chain joins TRBV4-3 to TRBJ2-1, with 11 bases identical to TRBD2. Germline CDR1 and CDR2: LGHNA and YSLEER. V trimming: 4 bases; J trimming: 6 bases; junction bases outside the gene matches: 5. CDR3 length equals 15 residues. The CDR3 is CASSLRTSGSNEQFF. The CDR3 nucleotides are TGCGCCAGCAGCCTACGGACTAGCGGGTCCAATGAGCAGTTCTTC.

As for this clonotype: This may arise from a read error, as a much more abundant clone is one base away. CDR3 region: CSARDAIVDEKLFF. Written as DNA, the CDR3 is TGCAGTGCTAGAGATGCGATAGTGGATGAAAAACTGTTTTTT. This chain uses TRBV20-1 with TRBJ1-4; no reliable D call. Germline V gene lookup returns CDR1 DFQATT and CDR2 SNEGSKA (reference sequence). V was shortened by 0 bases and J by 6 bases, with 11 bases between the two germline ends. This CDR3 spans 14 amino acids.

This chain joins TRBV4-1 and TRBJ1-2; 9 positions agree with TRBD1. CDR1 is MGHRA and CDR2 is YSYEKL in the germline V gene. With 3 bases clipped from V and 0 bases from J, the junction kept 11 bases outside the gene matches. CDR3 length equals 18 residues. The DNA of the CDR3 is TGCGCCAGCAGCCAGGGACCCGGGACAGGGAGAGCTAACTATGGCTACACCTTC. It specifies CASSQGPGTGRANYGYTF.